The subject of this entry is one T cell receptor beta chain. At least ten counts were recorded for this clonotype. Its antigen is not yet known. There are no base qualities to consult, and no much larger clone falls within one base. TCR cDNA was synthesized by 5'RACE template switching, through which a universal primer site and unique molecular identifiers were introduced. Priming for cDNA synthesis came from both the TCR alpha and TCR beta constant segments. Libraries were amplified in two PCR steps, with sample barcodes and sequencing adapters added in the second step. Sequencing of the libraries was done on either Illumina HiSeq 2500 (2x100 bp) or NovaSeq (2x150 bp). In the authors' own workflow: Reads were demultiplexed and collapsed into UMI consensus sequences with MIGEC, and V(D)J alignment was performed with MiXCR. Vaccine-responding clonotypes were defined with edgeR using replicate PBMC samples, requiring FDR below 0.01 and a log2 fold change above 5 up to day 15. Bulk clonotypes were assigned CD4 or CD8 identity according to which sequenced CD4 or CD8 repertoire held them at higher abundance. The raw public reads went through TCRdb reprocessing: fastp at Q25, MiXCR clone calling, in-frame beta chains kept. Each CDR3 protein appears once, grouped with its most common genes and DNA. TCRdb's processing, not the authors' own work, is the source of the V and J calls. The sample table holds approximately 160,000 distinct CDR3 sequences, of which about 6% were seen once. 2.9% of the sample is in the top ten clones.

The sample originates from a study of T cells after yellow fever vaccination (dated by TCRdb to about 2019). Background for the entire study: Libraries from fractions with low cell numbers were prepared with the SMART-Seq v4 Ultra Low Input RNA kit. Two healthy male donors, one aged 18 to 29 and one aged 30 to 40 years, made up the cohort. Blood was drawn at multiple timepoints before and after primary and secondary immunization, with bulk PBMC replicates and cell subsets isolated. Bulk TCR alpha and beta repertoires were sequenced longitudinally to track T-cell clones before and after primary and booster YFV17D yellow fever vaccination. What the study reported, not specific to this receptor: Because abundant contaminating clonotypes from the bulk population could be contained in FACS-sorted repertoires, computational filtering was required. A small fraction of clonotypes showed up in both the CD4 and CD8 compartments, probably as a result of convergent recombination. The study included only a couple of donors, which limits how far the findings can be generalized. After the booster, most clones that had expanded after primary vaccination were detected again (around 95% of CD4 and around nine tenths of CD8), suggesting broad maintenance of memory. The secondary T-cell response was found to be weaker but faster than the primary response, with a peak reached on day 5 rather than on day 15.

The sample's treatment or condition, from its label and the paper: live attenuated yellow fever vaccine strain. A standard Ficoll-Paque protocol was used to isolate PBMCs from peripheral blood. Dynabeads CD4 and CD8 positive selection kits were used to isolate CD4 and CD8 T-cell fractions. TriZol was used to extract RNA from bulk PBMCs, CD4 and CD8 fractions, and dextramer-positive and dextramer-negative fractions. The CDR3 runs 14 amino acids, cysteine and phenylalanine included. The sequence is cut down to CDR3 DNA, 42 bases in frame from base 1. The germline ends are 7 bases apart after V is trimmed by 0 bases and J by 3 bases. Based on the germline V gene, the CDR1 and CDR2 sequences are LGHNA and YSLEER.

The receptor comes from a young man who received the YFV17D yellow fever vaccine. Sequences were derived from CD4+ T cells sorted from PBMCs, sampled on the day of the first yellow fever vaccination. The chain couples TRBV4-3 to TRBJ2-3, with the D gene not clear enough to name. The CDR3 protein sequence reads: CASSQEAFTDTQYF. In nucleotides, the sequence is TGCGCCAGCAGCCAAGAAGCCTTTACAGATACGCAGTATTTT.